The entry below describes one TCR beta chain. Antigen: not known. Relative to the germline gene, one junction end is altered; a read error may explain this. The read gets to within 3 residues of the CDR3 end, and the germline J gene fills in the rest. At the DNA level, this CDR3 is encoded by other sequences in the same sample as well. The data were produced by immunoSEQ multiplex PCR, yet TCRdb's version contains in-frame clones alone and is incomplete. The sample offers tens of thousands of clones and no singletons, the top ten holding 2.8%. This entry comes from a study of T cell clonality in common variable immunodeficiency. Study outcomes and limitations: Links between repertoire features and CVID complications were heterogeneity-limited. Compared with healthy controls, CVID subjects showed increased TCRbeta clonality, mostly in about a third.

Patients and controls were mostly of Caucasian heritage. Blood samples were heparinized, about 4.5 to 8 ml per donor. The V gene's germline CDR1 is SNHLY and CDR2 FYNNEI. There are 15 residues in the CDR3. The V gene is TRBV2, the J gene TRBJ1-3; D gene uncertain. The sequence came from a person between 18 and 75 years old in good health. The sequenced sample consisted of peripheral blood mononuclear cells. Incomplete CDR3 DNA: TGTGCCAGCGCCCAATGGCAGGTCTCTGGAAACACA. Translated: CASAQWQVSGNT. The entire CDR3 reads CASAQWQVSGNTIYF. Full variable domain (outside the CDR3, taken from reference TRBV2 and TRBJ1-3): EPEVTQTPSHQVTQMGQEVILRCVPISNHLYFYWYRQILGQKVEFLVSFYNNEISEKSEIFDDQFSVERPDGSNFTLKIRSTKLEDSAMYFCASAQWQVSGNTIYFGEGSWLTVV.